Ten or more counts support the clone carrying this T cell receptor beta chain. Its antigen is currently unknown. The source of the sample is a study of liver allograft versus peripheral blood T cells. The wider study: A comparison was made between T cell receptor repertoires in transplanted livers and those in recipients' peripheral blood. Study-level points and caveats: There were reportedly differences between T cell receptor repertoires inside liver allografts and those in peripheral blood.

TCRdb ran MiXCR on the reads and lists one entry per CDR3 protein. The table has 15,000 to 20,000 distinct CDR3 sequences, more than 20% seen once. This CDR3 comprises 19 residues. With V trimmed by 3 bases and J by 2 bases, 14 bases remained unmatched. The germline V gene has CDR1 KGHSH and CDR2 LQKENI. This TCR was sampled from a human patient who had a liver transplant. The graft donor may have given rise to some T cells. This chain joins TRBV18 and TRBJ2-5; 11 nucleotides line up with TRBD2. The chain's CDR3 is CASSPLPLVAGGSQETQYF. The CDR3 DNA sequence: TGTGCCAGCTCACCTCTACCCTTGGTAGCGGGGGGGAGTCAAGAGACCCAGTACTTC.